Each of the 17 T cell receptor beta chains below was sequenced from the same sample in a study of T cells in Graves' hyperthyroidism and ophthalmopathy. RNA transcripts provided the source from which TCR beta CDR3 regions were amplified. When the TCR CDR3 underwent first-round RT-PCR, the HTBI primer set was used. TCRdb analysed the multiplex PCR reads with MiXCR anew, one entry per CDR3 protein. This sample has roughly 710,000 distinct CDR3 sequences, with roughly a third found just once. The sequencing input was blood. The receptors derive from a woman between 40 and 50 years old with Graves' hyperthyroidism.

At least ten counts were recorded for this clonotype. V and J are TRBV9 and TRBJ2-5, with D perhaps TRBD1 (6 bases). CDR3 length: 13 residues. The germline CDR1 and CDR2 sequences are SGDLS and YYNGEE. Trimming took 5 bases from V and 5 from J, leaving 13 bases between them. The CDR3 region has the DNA TGTGCCAGCAGTAGACAGGTGGGCGAGACCCAGTACTTC. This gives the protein CASSRQVGETQYF. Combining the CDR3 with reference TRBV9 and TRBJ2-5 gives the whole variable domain DSGVTQTPKHLITATGQRVTLRCSPRSGDLSVYWYQQSLDQGLQFLIQYYNGEERAKGNILERFSAQQFPDLHSELNLSSLELGDSALYFCASSRQVGETQYFGPGTRLLVL.

CDR3 coding DNA: TGTGCCACCAGCAGCGTAAGGGACAGGACCTACACAGATACGCAGTATTTT. It specifies CATSSVRDRTYTDTQYF. The chain links TRBV15 to TRBJ2-3; 8 bases match TRBD1. Per germline, CDR1 LNHNV and CDR2 YYDKDF (reference sequence). V lost 3 bases, J lost 2 bases, and 10 bases stayed unmatched. The CDR3 runs 17 residues.

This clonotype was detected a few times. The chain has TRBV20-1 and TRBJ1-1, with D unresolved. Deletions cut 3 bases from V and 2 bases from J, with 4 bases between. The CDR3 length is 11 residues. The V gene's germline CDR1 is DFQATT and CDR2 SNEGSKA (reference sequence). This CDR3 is CSARDNTEAFF. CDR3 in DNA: TGCAGTGCTAGGGATAACACTGAAGCTTTCTTT.

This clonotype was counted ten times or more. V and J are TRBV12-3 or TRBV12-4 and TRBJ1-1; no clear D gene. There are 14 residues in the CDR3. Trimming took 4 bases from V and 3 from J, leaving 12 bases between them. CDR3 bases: TGTGCCAGCAGTTCTATACGGATGGACACTGAAGCTTTCTTT. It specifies CASSSIRMDTEAFF.

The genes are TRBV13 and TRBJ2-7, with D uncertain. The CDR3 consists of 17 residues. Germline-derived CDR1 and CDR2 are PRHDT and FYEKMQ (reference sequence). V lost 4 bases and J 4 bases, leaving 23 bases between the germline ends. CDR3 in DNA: TGTGCCAGCAGCTCAAGACAAACGGGTCTGAGGATTTACGAGCAGTACTTC. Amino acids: CASSSRQTGLRIYEQYF.

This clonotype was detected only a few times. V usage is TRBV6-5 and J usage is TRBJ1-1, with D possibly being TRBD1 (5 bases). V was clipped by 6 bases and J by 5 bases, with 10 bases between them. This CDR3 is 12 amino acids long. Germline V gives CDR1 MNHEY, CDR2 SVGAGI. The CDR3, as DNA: TGTGCCAGCAGAACTTGGGGGACTGAAGCTTTCTTT. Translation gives CASRTWGTEAFF.

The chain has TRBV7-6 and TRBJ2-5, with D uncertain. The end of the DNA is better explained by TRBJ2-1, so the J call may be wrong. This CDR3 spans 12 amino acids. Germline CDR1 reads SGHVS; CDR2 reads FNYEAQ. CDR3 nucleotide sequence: TGTGCCAGCAGCTTAATGGGGATCGAGCAGTTCTTC. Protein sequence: CASSLMGIEQFF.

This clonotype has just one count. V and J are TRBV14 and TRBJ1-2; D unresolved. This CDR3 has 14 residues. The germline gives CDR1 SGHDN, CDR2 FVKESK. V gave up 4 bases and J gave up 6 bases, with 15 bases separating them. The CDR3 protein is CASSPDAGLNGYTF. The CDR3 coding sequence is TGTGCCAGCAGCCCGGACGCGGGCCTCAATGGCTACACCTTC.

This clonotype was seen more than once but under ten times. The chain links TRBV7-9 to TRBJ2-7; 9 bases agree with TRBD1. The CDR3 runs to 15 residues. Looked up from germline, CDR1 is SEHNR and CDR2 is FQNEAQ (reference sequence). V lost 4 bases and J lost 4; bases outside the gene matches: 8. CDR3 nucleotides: TGTGCCAGCAGCTCACAGGGGGCAAGAGTGTACGAGCAGTACTTC. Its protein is CASSSQGARVYEQYF. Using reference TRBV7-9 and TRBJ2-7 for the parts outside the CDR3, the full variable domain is DTGVSQNPRHKITKRGQNVTFRCDPISEHNRLYWYRQTLGQGPEFLTYFQNEAQLEKSRLLSDRFSAERPKGSFSTLEIQRTEQGDSAMYLCASSSQGARVYEQYFGPGTRLTVT.

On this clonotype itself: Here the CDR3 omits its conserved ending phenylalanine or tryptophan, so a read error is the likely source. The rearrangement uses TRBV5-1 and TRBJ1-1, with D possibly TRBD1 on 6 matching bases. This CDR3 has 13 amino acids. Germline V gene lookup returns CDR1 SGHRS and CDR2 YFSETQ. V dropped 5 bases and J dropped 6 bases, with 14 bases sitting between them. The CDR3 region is CASSADSAPEAFL. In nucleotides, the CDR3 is TGCGCCAGCAGTGCGGACAGTGCCCCTGAAGCTTTCCTT.

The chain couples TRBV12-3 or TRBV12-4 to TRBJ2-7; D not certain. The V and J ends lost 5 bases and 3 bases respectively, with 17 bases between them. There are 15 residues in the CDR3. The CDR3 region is CASSDEAGRGYEQYF. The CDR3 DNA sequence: TGTGCCAGCAGTGACGAGGCCGGCCGAGGCTACGAGCAGTACTTC.

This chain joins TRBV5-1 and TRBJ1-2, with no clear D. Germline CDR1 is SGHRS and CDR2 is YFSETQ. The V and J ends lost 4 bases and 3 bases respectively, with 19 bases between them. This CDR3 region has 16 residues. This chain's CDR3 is CASSPRGGSGDYGYTF. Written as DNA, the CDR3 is TGCGCCAGCAGCCCACGCGGAGGCTCCGGCGACTATGGCTACACCTTC.

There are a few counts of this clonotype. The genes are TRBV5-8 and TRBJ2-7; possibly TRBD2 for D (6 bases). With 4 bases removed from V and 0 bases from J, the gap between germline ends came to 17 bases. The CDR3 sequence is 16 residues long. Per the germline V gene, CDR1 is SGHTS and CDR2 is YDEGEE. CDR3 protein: CASSGWDFRSSYEQYF. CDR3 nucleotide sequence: TGTGCCAGCAGCGGATGGGACTTTCGGAGCTCCTACGAGCAGTACTTC.

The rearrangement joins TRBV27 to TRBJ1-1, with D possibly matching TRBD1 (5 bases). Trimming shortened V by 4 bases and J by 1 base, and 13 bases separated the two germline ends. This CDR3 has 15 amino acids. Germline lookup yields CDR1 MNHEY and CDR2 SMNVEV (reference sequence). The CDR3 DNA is TGTGCCAGCAGTTCTTCAGGGCTCTCGAACACTGAAGCTTTCTTT. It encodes CASSSSGLSNTEAFF.

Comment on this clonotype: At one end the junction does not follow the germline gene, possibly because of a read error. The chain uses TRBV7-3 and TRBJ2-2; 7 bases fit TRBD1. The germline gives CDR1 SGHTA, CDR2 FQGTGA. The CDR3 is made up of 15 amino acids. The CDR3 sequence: CASSPDRSYTGELFF. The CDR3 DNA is TGCGCCAGCAGTCCGGACAGGAGCTACACCGGGGAGCTGTTTTTT.

CDR3 in amino acids: CASSFVSGAHQPQHF. The CDR3 DNA follows: TGTGCCAGCAGTTTTGTTTCGGGGGCGCATCAGCCCCAGCATTTT. The rearrangement links TRBV12-3 or TRBV12-4 to TRBJ1-5, with D tentatively TRBD1 (6 bases). The V end lost 3 bases, the J end lost 5 bases, and 14 bases lay between the germline ends. There are 15 residues in the CDR3.

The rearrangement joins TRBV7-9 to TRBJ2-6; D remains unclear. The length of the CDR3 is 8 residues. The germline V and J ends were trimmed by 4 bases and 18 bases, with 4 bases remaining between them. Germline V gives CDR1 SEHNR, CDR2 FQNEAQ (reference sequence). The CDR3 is CASSSRTF. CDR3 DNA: TGTGCCAGCAGCTCCCGGACTTTC.